This T cell receptor beta chain was captured in a study of OX40 agonist ivuxolimab in advanced cancers. The wider study: An agonistic human IgG2 monoclonal antibody against OX40 (CD134) was given.

This clone was picked up one time. The CDR3 is made up of 14 amino acids. From germline, CDR1 is LNHNV and CDR2 YYDKDF (reference sequence). Trimming stripped 1 base from V and 4 bases from J, with 8 bases between. Only in-frame clones appear in the TCRdb table, and some are missing; sequencing was by immunoSEQ multiplex PCR. The profile shows over 75,000 clones, about nine tenths of them singletons. The receptor was derived from an adult with an advanced solid tumor such as melanoma, head and neck, liver or kidney cancer. This material consisted of CD4+ or CD8+ T cells sorted from blood, taken in a trial of the OX40 agonist ivuxolimab. This chain links TRBV15 with TRBJ2-1; D gene uncertain. The CDR3 region is CATSRVFQYNEQFF. DNA of the CDR3: TGTGCCACCAGCAGAGTCTTCCAATACAATGAGCAGTTCTTC.